Included here is one TCR beta chain sequence, with context. Some clones are missing from TCRdb's copy, which holds only in-frame ones; the method was immunoSEQ multiplex PCR. The sample has approximately 80,000 clones, roughly 69% seen once. This sample stems from a study of radiotherapy plus CTLA-4 blockade in lung cancer. The receptor's source is a human donor with non-small cell lung cancer whose response to radiotherapy plus ipilimumab could not be evaluated. The sample consisted of peripheral blood, taken from a patient treated with radiotherapy plus ipilimumab.

In DNA, the CDR3 is TGTGCCAGCAGGCGACTAGCGGGAGAGGGGAATGAGCAGTTCTTC. This sequence encodes CASRRLAGEGNEQFF. V and J are TRBV5-6 and TRBJ2-1, with 12 nucleotides matching TRBD2. Germline loops: CDR1 SGHDT, CDR2 YYEEEE. The J segment lost 7 bases and the V segment lost 5 bases, leaving 7 bases of the junction unmatched. This CDR3 is built from 15 residues.